Here is one TCR beta chain with its context. Its antigen is still unknown. The data were produced by immunoSEQ multiplex PCR, yet TCRdb's version contains in-frame clones alone and is incomplete. The repertoire includes approximately 2.3 million clones, 85% to 95% of them detected once, and 0.39% sits in the top ten. These data are taken from a study of shared clonotypes between healthy human individuals. Study results and limitations: Inspection by rarefaction showed sorted-subset sequencing to be incomplete despite large depth. Naive CD4 clonotype sharing across several donors was approximately 5.2%. Generation probability values for non-shared clonotypes were lower than those for clonotypes shared by all four donors.

The TCR originated in a man between 18 and 29 years old in good health. Some clones in this sample may be carry-over from other donors' samples. Sequencing was done on a sample of naive CD4+ T cells from PBMCs. Noted subset: CD45RA+ positively selected.

CDR3 region: CASSRGRGGQGYEQYF. CDR3 coding DNA: TGTGCCAGCAGCCGGGGACGAGGGGGACAGGGGTACGAGCAGTACTTC. V usage is TRBV14 and J usage is TRBJ2-7, with 10 positions matching TRBD1. Germline-derived CDR1 and CDR2 are SGHDN and FVKESK. J gave up 4 bases and V 4 bases, and 10 bases lay outside the gene matches. This CDR3 has 16 residues.